This TCR beta chain was sequenced in a study of CD8 T cells in Susac syndrome. Germline V CDR1 and CDR2: MNHNS, SASEGT. The CDR3 covers 12 residues. V dropped 8 bases and J dropped 5; count of bases not matched to a gene: 4. Purification of the CD8+ and CD4+ T cells relied on negative isolation, and TEMRA cells underwent FACS enrichment. RNA totalling roughly 0.5 to 1 ug underwent reverse transcription with random hexamers. It was immunoSEQ multiplex PCR that amplified TCR beta CDR3 across 54 Vbeta and 13 Jbeta. From the immunoSEQ multiplex PCR reads, TCRdb called clonotypes with MiXCR, one entry per CDR3 protein. The data contain about 300,000 distinct CDR3 sequences, roughly nine tenths of them singletons.

This chain connects TRBV6-1 to TRBJ2-5; the match to TRBD2 covers 8 bases. Sequences were obtained from CD4+ T cells from PBMCs. This TCR derives from a human donor with multiple sclerosis. The CDR3 nucleotides read TGTGCCAGCCCAACTAGCGGTGAGACCCAGTACTTC. It is translated as CASPTSGETQYF.